Here is one T cell receptor (beta chain) with its context. This clone occurred a few times. Its antigen is not yet known. No base-level quality is on record; no much larger clone is a single base apart. CDR1 SGHTA and CDR2 FQGNSA were looked up in the germline V gene. Trimming removed 7 bases from V and 0 bases from J, leaving 19 bases between the germline ends. CDR3 length: 16 amino acids, cysteine to phenylalanine. Just the 48-base CDR3 DNA is kept, in frame starting at base 1. This entry belongs to a study of beta chain features in type 1 diabetes (dated by TCRdb to 2016 to 2019). As for the study more broadly: Patients and healthy donors did not differ in mean age, gender distribution, total cell number or subset yield. A total of 107,917,701 sorted cells were examined across all samples, and the number of cells per subset was strongly correlated with RNA yield. The study compared TCRB repertoires of sorted circulating CD4+ T cell subsets between recently diagnosed type 1 diabetes patients and matched healthy donors. Whereas all 30 or so donors provided naive and central memory subsets, regulatory and stem cell-like memory subsets were isolated from just 8 patients and about 8 healthy donors. Study-level results and caveats: Shorter templates might be favored by PCR, yet because patient and control samples were amplified and corrected together, any such skew would affect both groups equally. Fewer insertions and more nucleotide deletions at VDJ recombination sites were observed in patients with type 1 diabetes, implying thymic rearrangement abnormalities. In all four CD4+ subsets, TCRB CDR3 length was moderately but significantly shorter in type 1 diabetes patients. Naive, central memory and regulatory TCRB repertoires appeared to be more similar among patients than among healthy donors. Because cDNA was sequenced instead of genomic DNA, activated cells with high expression could be over-represented, although the groups did not differ in activation or CD3 levels. Only small numbers of individuals were included in the HLA sub-analyses, which left unresolved whether HLA type had any influence on TCRB rearrangement.

Each donor gave one peripheral blood draw, around 100 mL on average, collected into heparinised tubes. A BD FACSAria II and a panel including CD45RO, CCR7, CD25, CD127, CD95 and CD27 were used to sort naive, central memory, regulatory and stem cell-like memory CD4+ T cells. Every sorted population had a purity above 95%. Right away, PBMCs were isolated by Lymphoprep density gradient centrifugation and were stained directly, with no culture step. So that batch effects would be minimized, each experiment stained and sorted samples in pairs, pairing one healthy donor with one patient. The entire isolated RNA was reverse transcribed using the High Capacity cDNA Reverse Transcription Kit, and thus expressed TCRB transcripts were sequenced. Deep immunoSEQ sequencing was performed on naive, central memory and regulatory T cell samples, with an average of roughly 3.3 million total reads per sample. Sorted cells were lysed in RLT buffer, and RNA was extracted using DNase-treated RNeasy Micro or Mini kits according to cell number. Each cell subset was processed separately to prevent cross-contamination, with patient and healthy donor samples processed together. The immunoSEQ multiplex PCR was used to amplify TCRB sequences from cDNA, generating 87-bp fragments that spanned the CDR3 region. Amplicons were sequenced on the Illumina HiSeq platform. The published analysis was carried out like this. Synthetic template baselines were used to correct PCR bias computationally, reads within Hamming distance 2 were collapsed, and singletons that could not be merged were discarded. Reads were aligned to IMGT to assign V, D and J genes, CDR3 length, and insertions or deletions at six rearrangement sites. Clonotype counts were normalized to sorted cell number within each subset before computing true diversity and Gini coefficients with the tcR R package. The overlap coefficient, calculated on TCRB nucleotide sequences, was used to measure repertoire sharing. Out-of-frame TCRB sequences from naive cells were analyzed to stand in for the pre-selection repertoire. Sourced from immuneACCESS, this table was stored by TCRdb with only in-frame sequences that have V and J called. A share of the clones is absent; for the studies checked, an unresolved V gene accounts for under half, and the remainder has no known explanation. V and J calls and clone size come straight from that table; D and trimming were deduced from the DNA. The sample table lists roughly 500,000 clones, over 10% of them with a count of one. The top ten constitute more than 0.045% of the sample.

The sample consisted of naive CD4+ T cells from blood. Explained via the paper, the cell subset or site label denotes: true naive CD4+ T cells. Recombination joined TRBV7-2 with TRBJ2-7, with a tentative D gene TRBD1 over 5 matching bases. The source is a woman aged 18 to 35 in good health. The sequenced DNA is TGTGCCAGCACCCTTAGTCTGGGGCCGGGCTCCTACGAGCAGTACTTC. Its amino acids are CASTLSLGPGSYEQYF.